This is a list of T cell receptor beta chains from one sample in a study of shared clonotypes between healthy human individuals. Produced via immunoSEQ multiplex PCR; TCRdb's table is partial and in-frame only. Among about 1.5 million clones listed, around 95% were seen once. Sequenced: naive CD4+ T cells sorted from blood. All receptors derive from a man under 40 in good health. The CDR3 runs from the conserved cysteine through the conserved F or W. D genes are given only for firm matches. Rows may omit the clone size; those that give it use once, few, many or a size class.

size	V	D	J	DNA	CDR3
-	TRBV7-2	TRBD1	TRBJ2-3	TGTGCCAGCAGGAAGTCCAGGGGGTCAGATACGCAGTATTTT	CASRKSRGSDTQYF
-	TRBV19	TRBD1	TRBJ2-7	TGTGCCAGTAGGAACAGGGGGCGAAGTTCCTACGAGCAGTACTTC	CASRNRGRSSYEQYF
-	TRBV11-2	TRBD2	TRBJ2-7	TGTGCCAGCAGCTTAGATCAACTAGCGGGATCCAAACCCTACGAGCAGTACTTC	CASSLDQLAGSKPYEQYF
-	TRBV7-9	TRBD2	TRBJ2-7	TGTGCCAGCAGCTTTACGAGCGGGAGGGTTCGGGAGCAGTACTTC	CASSFTSGRVREQYF
-	TRBV11-2	TRBD2	TRBJ2-3	TGTGCCAGCAGCTTAGCCGGGACTAGCGGGAGAGTTGGATATACGCAGTATTTT	CASSLAGTSGRVGYTQYF
-	TRBV28	-	TRBJ2-7	TGTGCCAGCAGGGGGAGTACCCACGAGCAGTACTTC	CASRGSTHEQYF
-	TRBV27	-	TRBJ2-6	TGTGCCAGCACCCCGTGGGCCTCTGGGGCCAACGTCCTGACTTTC	CASTPWASGANVLTF
-	TRBV5-1	-	TRBJ2-7	TGCGCCAGCAGCAACGCGGGGGCAAGCCCCTACGAGCAGTACTTC	CASSNAGASPYEQYF
-	TRBV4-3	-	TRBJ1-1	TGCGCCAGCAGCCAACGACGGGGTACCACTGAAGCTTTCTTT	CASSQRRGTTEAFF
-	TRBV9	TRBD2	TRBJ2-1	TGTGCCAGCAGCGTAGTAACTAGCGGGACTGAGCAGTTCTTC	CASSVVTSGTEQFF
-	TRBV28	-	TRBJ2-1	TGTGCCAGCAGTCAGGGGGGAAATGAGCAGTTCTTC	CASSQGGNEQFF
-	TRBV13	-	TRBJ2-7	TGTGCCAGCAGCTTTACTGACAGTCGGGAGCAGTACTTC	CASSFTDSREQYF
-	TRBV11-2	-	TRBJ2-7	TGTGCCAGCAGCTTAGGACTCTACTCCTACGAGCAGTACTTC	CASSLGLYSYEQYF
-	TRBV5-1	-	TRBJ2-3	TGCGCCAGCAGTTCGGGACACTCCACAGATACGCAGTATTTT	CASSSGHSTDTQYF
-	TRBV29-1	-	TRBJ1-1	TGCAGCGTGGTCGAGGTAACGAGGAACACTGAAGCTTTCTTT	CSVVEVTRNTEAFF
-	TRBV28	TRBD1	TRBJ2-7	TGTGCCAGCAGCCCTAGACAGGGGGGAACCTACGAGCAGTACTTC	CASSPRQGGTYEQYF
-	TRBV28	TRBD2	TRBJ2-5	TGTGCCAGCAGTTTAGGGCAGGCCGTGGGGGGGGCCCAGTACTTC	CASSLGQAVGGAQYF
once	TRBV19	-	TRBJ1-3	TGTGCCAGTAGTACCTACAGCAATGGAAACACCATATATTTT	CASSTYSNGNTIYF
-	TRBV15	-	TRBJ2-1	TGTGCCACCAGCAGAGATCGGGGCTCCTACAATGAGCAGTTCTTC	CATSRDRGSYNEQFF
-	TRBV9	-	TRBJ2-3	TGTGCCAGCAGCGTAGGGACACTCAACACAGATACGCAGTATTTT	CASSVGTLNTDTQYF
-	TRBV28	-	TRBJ2-7	TGTGCCAGCAGACTCCAGGGACTTTTCTACGAGCAGTACTTC	CASRLQGLFYEQYF
-	TRBV6-1	-	TRBJ1-3	TGTGCCAGCAGTGGGTCAGCAATAAAGGGAAACACCATATATTTT	CASSGSAIKGNTIYF
-	TRBV20-1	-	TRBJ1-4	TGCAGTGCTAGAGATCCGGAAAAACTGTTTTTT	CSARDPEKLFF
-	TRBV30	TRBD1	TRBJ2-7	TGTGCCTGGAGCCCTGGGGGACAGGTAGCCGAGCAGTACTTC	CAWSPGGQVAEQYF
-	TRBV5-1	-	TRBJ2-5	TGCGCCAGCAGCTTGGCTGTCGTATCATCGGGGGAGACCCAGTACTTC	CASSLAVVSSGETQYF
once	TRBV6-6	TRBD2	TRBJ2-7	TGTGCCAGCAGTCCTCCTACTAGCGGGAGAGCCCACGAGCAGTACTTC	CASSPPTSGRAHEQYF
-	TRBV2	-	TRBJ1-2	TGTGCCAGCAGTGAAGGGGCCGGGTATGGCTACACCTTC	CASSEGAGYGYTF
-	TRBV5-4	TRBD1	TRBJ2-2	TGTGCCAGCAGCTTCAGAGACAGGGGAACCGGGGAGCTGTTTTTT	CASSFRDRGTGELFF
once	TRBV5-1	-	TRBJ2-7	TGCGCCAGCAGCCCAGTAGACAGTCCCTCCGAGCAGTACTTC	CASSPVDSPSEQYF